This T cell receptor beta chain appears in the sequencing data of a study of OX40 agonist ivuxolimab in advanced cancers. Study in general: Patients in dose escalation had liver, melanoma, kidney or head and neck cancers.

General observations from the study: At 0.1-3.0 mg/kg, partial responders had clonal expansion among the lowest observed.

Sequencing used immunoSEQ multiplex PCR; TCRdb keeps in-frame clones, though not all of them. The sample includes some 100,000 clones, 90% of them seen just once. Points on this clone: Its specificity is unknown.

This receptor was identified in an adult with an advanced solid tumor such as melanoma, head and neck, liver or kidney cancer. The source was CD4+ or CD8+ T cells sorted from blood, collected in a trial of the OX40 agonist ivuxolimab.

In nucleotides, the CDR3 is TGTGCCAGCAGTTTAGGCGGGAGGGGAGGCGAGCAGTACTTC. Translated: CASSLGGRGGEQYF. The chain couples TRBV28 to TRBJ2-7; 9 bases agree with TRBD2. Per the germline V gene, CDR1 is MDHEN and CDR2 is SYDVKM. The CDR3 has 14 residues. Trimming removed 2 bases from V and 6 bases from J; junction bases left unmatched: 5.